A selection of T cell receptor beta chains follows, all from one sample in a study of cytomegalovirus exposure and HLA in healthy donors. The assay was immunoSEQ multiplex PCR, and TCRdb's table has in-frame clones only and misses some. The table lists over 60,000 clones, roughly four fifths of them singletons. Sequencing input: PBMCs. These receptors were collected from a woman under 40 in good health and CMV-seropositive. The CDR3 runs from the conserved cysteine through the conserved F or W. The D gene is left open where the match is weak. Clone size is shown for a subset of rows, as once, few, many or a class of expanded clone.

v_gene	abundance	len	j_gene	d_gene	CDR3nt	CDR3aa
TRBV5-1	.	13	TRBJ2-3	.	TGCGCCAGCAGCTTGCAGGGCACAGATACGCAGTATTTT	CASSLQGTDTQYF
TRBV7-2	.	15	TRBJ1-3	.	TGTGCCAGCAGCTTAAAGTCCAGCTCTGGAAACACCATATATTTT	CASSLKSSSGNTIYF
TRBV7-9	.	14	TRBJ2-7	TRBD2	TGTGCCAGCAGCCCCAGCGGGGGGTCCTACGAGCAGTACTTC	CASSPSGGSYEQYF
TRBV7-2	.	14	TRBJ1-1	.	TGTGCCAGCAGCTTACTGGGCCTGAACACTGAAGCTTTCTTT	CASSLLGLNTEAFF
TRBV28	.	13	TRBJ2-3	.	TGTGCCAGCAACGGGGGAGTGAGAGATACGCAGTATTTT	CASNGGVRDTQYF
TRBV6-1	few	15	TRBJ2-1	TRBD2	TGTGCCAGCAGTGAAGAGGGACTAGCGGGAGGCGAGCAGTTCTTC	CASSEEGLAGGEQFF
TRBV1	.	20	TRBJ2-3	.	TGCACCAGCAGCCACAGACTAGCGGGAGGGCCACCCCCCGGCACAGATACGCAGTATTTT	CTSSHRLAGGPPPGTDTQYF
TRBV5-1	.	15	TRBJ2-5	.	TGCGCCAGCAGCCAGGGCAGGGCCTCTAGGGAGACCCAGTACTTC	CASSQGRASRETQYF
TRBV13	.	17	TRBJ1-1	.	TGTGCCAGCAGCTTAGCGGCGTTTGGCCGGAGGACCACTGAAGCTTTCTTT	CASSLAAFGRRTTEAFF
TRBV11-1	.	15	TRBJ2-3	.	TGTGCCAGCAGCCGAGACAGCTTCGCAACAGATACGCAGTATTTT	CASSRDSFATDTQYF
TRBV6-5	.	16	TRBJ2-5	TRBD1	TGTGCCAGCAGTTACTCGGAAACGACAGGGCAAGAGACCCAGTACTTC	CASSYSETTGQETQYF
TRBV6-8	.	16	TRBJ2-7	TRBD2	TGTGCCCCAAGGGAGGAGCTAGCGGGAGGGTTGGACGAGCAGTACTTC	CAPREELAGGLDEQYF
TRBV4-2	few	14	TRBJ1-1	.	TGTGCCAGCAGCCAAGGGCGGGTGGGAACTGAAGCTTTCTTT	CASSQGRVGTEAFF
TRBV28	.	16	TRBJ1-1	TRBD1	TGTGCCAGCAGTTTTCCCAGGGGGCAGGGGAACACTGAAGCTTTCTTT	CASSFPRGQGNTEAFF
TRBV6-4	.	17	TRBJ1-1	TRBD1	TGTGCCAGCAGCAAATACGGGTCGGGACAGCTGAACACTGAAGCTTTCTTT	CASSKYGSGQLNTEAFF
TRBV7-9	.	14	TRBJ2-2	.	TGTGCCAGCAGTTCACAGGGGAACACCGGGGAGCTGTTTTTT	CASSSQGNTGELFF
TRBV6-1	few	15	TRBJ1-2	.	TGTGCCAGCAGTGAAGCGCCTACAGGGAACTATGGCTACACCTTC	CASSEAPTGNYGYTF
TRBV5-1	.	15	TRBJ2-4	TRBD2	TGCGCCAGCATGGGGGGTGCGGAGCGGGGAAACATTCAGTACTTC	CASMGGAERGNIQYF
TRBV5-8	.	15	TRBJ1-2	TRBD1	TGTGCCAGCAGCTTGGGCGTCAGGGGGAGCCATGGCTACACCTTC	CASSLGVRGSHGYTF
TRBV5-8	.	14	TRBJ1-4	TRBD1	TGTGCCAGCAGTAAAGGGGGCAGGAAGGAAAAACTGTTTTTT	CASSKGGRKEKLFF